This TCR beta chain is drawn from a study of shared clonotypes between healthy human individuals. Data came from immunoSEQ multiplex PCR; TCRdb stores just in-frame clones and leaves some out. The table has roughly 2.6 million clones, over 85% seen once. CDR3 length: 13 residues. Germline V lookup: CDR1 SNHLY, CDR2 FYNNEI. The V end lost 6 bases, the J end lost 1 base, and 8 bases lay between the germline ends. For this clone: Other DNA variants within this sample encode the same CDR3.

The chain combines TRBV2 with TRBJ2-3; perhaps TRBD2 as D (5 bases). The sequencing input was naive CD4+ T cells sorted from blood. Subset indicated: CD45RA+ positively selected. The source is a man younger than 35 in good health. The chain's CDR3 is CASRPGGTDTQYF. As DNA, the CDR3 is TGTGCCAGCAGGCCCGGGGGCACAGATACGCAGTATTTT.